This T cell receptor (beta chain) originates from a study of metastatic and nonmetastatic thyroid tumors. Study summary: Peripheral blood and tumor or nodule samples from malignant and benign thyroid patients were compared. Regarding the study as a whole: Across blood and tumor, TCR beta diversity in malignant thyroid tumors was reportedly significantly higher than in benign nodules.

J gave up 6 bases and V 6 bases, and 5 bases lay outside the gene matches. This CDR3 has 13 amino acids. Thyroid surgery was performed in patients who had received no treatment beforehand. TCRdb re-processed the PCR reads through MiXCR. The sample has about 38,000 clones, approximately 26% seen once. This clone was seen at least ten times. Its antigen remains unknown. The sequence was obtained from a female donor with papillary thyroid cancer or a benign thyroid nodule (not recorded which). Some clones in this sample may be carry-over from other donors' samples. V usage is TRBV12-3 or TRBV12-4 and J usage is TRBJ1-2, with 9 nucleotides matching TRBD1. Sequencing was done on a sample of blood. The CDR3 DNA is TGTGCCAGCAGCCGGGGACAGGGTGATGGCTACACCTTC. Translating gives CASSRGQGDGYTF.